Each of the 16 T cell receptor beta chains below was sequenced from the same sample in a study of a mutant IDH1 vaccine in newly diagnosed glioma. These receptors are not linked to any known antigen. The time point was: week 47, end of study. It was 300 ug of mutant IDH1 20-mer peptide that made up each vaccine dose, given with topical imiquimod. This table comes from immunoSEQ multiplex PCR, and its TCRdb copy is limited to in-frame clones, with some not included. Of some 30,000 clones detected, 80% to 85% appear once; the ten largest clones hold 25% to 30%. This material consisted of PBMCs, taken from a glioma patient whose treatment included an IDH1 peptide vaccine. All receptors come from a man aged 30 to 45 with glioma.

This clone came up once. The rearrangement links TRBV5-4 to TRBJ2-2; maybe TRBD2 (6 bases). The V gene lost 5 bases and the J gene lost 7 bases, with 18 bases spanning the gap. The CDR3 sequence is 15 residues long. Germline V gene data show CDR1 as SGHNT and CDR2 as YYREEE (reference sequence). The CDR3 DNA follows: TGTGCCAGCAGTCCCGGGACTCCGTTTGTCGGGGAGCTGTTTTTT. Amino acids: CASSPGTPFVGELFF. Filled out from reference TRBV5-4 and TRBJ2-2, the complete variable domain reads ETGVTQSPTHLIKTRGQQVTLRCSSQSGHNTVSWYQQALGQGPQFIFQYYREEENGRGNFPPRFSGLQFPNYSSELNVNALELDDSALYLCASSPGTPFVGELFFGEGSRLTVL.

The CDR3, as DNA: TGTGCCAGCAGCTTGAGTAGCGGACCTCAAGAGACCCAGTACTTC. Protein product: CASSLSSGPQETQYF. The V gene is TRBV7-2, the J gene TRBJ2-5; possibly TRBD2 for D (6 bases). V dropped 3 bases and J dropped 2 bases, with 13 bases sitting between them. CDR3 length: 15 residues. From germline, CDR1 is SGHTA and CDR2 FQGNSA.

The J gene is TRBJ1-4, the V gene TRBV9; the D is unclear. The CDR3 loop spans 14 amino acids. Germline-derived CDR1 and CDR2 are SGDLS and YYNGEE. Trimming removed 3 bases at V and 5 bases at J, with 11 bases between. DNA for the CDR3: TGTGCCAGCAGCGGGTCCCCCTCGAATGAAAAACTGTTTTTT. As protein: CASSGSPSNEKLFF.

The chain uses TRBV11-2 and TRBJ1-1; D not certain. The V gene lost 5 bases and the J gene lost 1 base, with 11 bases spanning the gap. Germline CDR1 and CDR2: SGHAT and FQNNGV. The length of the CDR3 is 14 residues. CDR3 region: CASSLNVRNTEAFF. As DNA, the CDR3 is TGTGCCAGCAGCCTAAACGTCCGGAACACTGAAGCTTTCTTT. The variable domain in full, completed from reference TRBV11-2 and TRBJ1-1, reads EAGVAQSPRYKIIEKRQSVAFWCNPISGHATLYWYQQILGQGPKLLIQFQNNGVVDDSQLPKDRFSAERLKGVDSTLKIQPAKLEDSAVYLCASSLNVRNTEAFFGQGTRLTVV.

The chain employs TRBV30 and TRBJ1-2, with a possible D match to TRBD1 (6 bases). V lost 0 bases and J 4 bases, leaving 9 bases between the germline ends. The CDR3 has 13 amino acids. CDR1 and CDR2 from the germline V gene are GTSNPN and SVGIG (reference sequence). The CDR3 nucleotides are TGTGCCTGGAGTGTAACAGGGCTCTATGGCTACACCTTC. It specifies CAWSVTGLYGYTF.

The chain joins TRBV5-1 to TRBJ2-3; 11 bases agree with TRBD1. J lost 3 bases, V lost 1 base, and 13 bases had no gene match. CDR1 is SGHRS, CDR2 YFSETQ, per germline. The CDR3 is made up of 19 amino acids. The CDR3 loop is CASSLYRTGGSRGTDTQYF. The CDR3 DNA follows: TGCGCCAGCAGCTTGTACCGGACAGGGGGCAGCCGGGGGACAGATACGCAGTATTTT.

V is TRBV4-1 and J is TRBJ2-2; the match to TRBD1 covers 9 bases. CDR1 MGHRA and CDR2 YSYEKL come from the germline V gene. Unmatched junction bases numbered 14, after V lost 3 bases and J lost 0 bases. This CDR3 is 20 amino acids long. CDR3 bases: TGCGCCAGCAGCCAGAACAAACCGGGACAGGGAATGCCGAACACCGGGGAGCTGTTTTTT. This sequence encodes CASSQNKPGQGMPNTGELFF.

The chain joins TRBV2 to TRBJ2-7; tentative D call: TRBD2 (5 bases). The germline V and J ends were trimmed by 3 bases and 0 bases, with 9 bases remaining between them. CDR3 length equals 14 residues. The germline gives CDR1 SNHLY, CDR2 FYNNEI. This chain's CDR3 is CASSERANSYEQYF. CDR3 coding DNA: TGTGCCAGCAGTGAGAGGGCAAACTCCTACGAGCAGTACTTC.

This sequence joins TRBV4-1 and TRBJ2-2; TRBD2 matches 15 bases. Germline V gene lookup returns CDR1 MGHRA and CDR2 YSYEKL. This CDR3 has 19 amino acids. Unmatched junction bases numbered 8, after V lost 4 bases and J lost 2 bases. Here the CDR3 DNA reads TGCGCCAGCAGCCCTCTCGGACTAGCGGGGGGGACAAACACCGGGGAGCTGTTTTTT. Its translation: CASSPLGLAGGTNTGELFF.

V usage is TRBV10-3 and J usage is TRBJ1-1, with 7 bases fitting TRBD1. The germline CDR1 and CDR2 sequences are ENHRY and SYGVKD. This CDR3 comprises 16 residues. After removal of 2 bases from V and 0 bases from J, the junction contained 6 bases not matched to a gene. CDR3 protein: CAISEQGQTMNTEAFF. The CDR3 coding sequence is TGTGCCATCAGTGAGCAGGGACAGACCATGAACACTGAAGCTTTCTTT.

CDR3: CSVDGLAGDSTDTQYF. The CDR3 DNA is TGCAGCGTTGATGGGCTAGCGGGGGACTCCACAGATACGCAGTATTTT. The rearrangement links TRBV29-1 to TRBJ2-3; 10 bases agree with TRBD2. The trim removed 3 bases at V and 2 bases at J, leaving 8 bases unmatched. Germline V gives CDR1 SQVTM, CDR2 ANQGSEA. The CDR3 has 16 residues.

The chain couples TRBV5-1 to TRBJ1-2; weak D call: TRBD1 (6 bases). With 4 bases removed from V and 4 bases from J, the gap between germline ends came to 23 bases. Looked up from germline, CDR1 is SGHRS and CDR2 is YFSETQ. The CDR3 consists of 17 residues. The CDR3 DNA is TGCGCCAGCAGCCCGAGTCCCGGGACATTCATGATCTATGGCTACACCTTC. Amino acids: CASSPSPGTFMIYGYTF.

This clone was recorded a few times. V usage is TRBV5-6 and J usage is TRBJ1-4; 9 nucleotides agree with TRBD1. There are 12 residues in the CDR3. Germline V gives CDR1 SGHDT, CDR2 YYEEEE. Trimming at V came to 4 bases and at J to 15 bases, leaving 7 bases not matched to a gene. CDR3: CASSVHRGRLFF. CDR3 bases: TGTGCCAGCAGCGTACACAGGGGGCGTTTGTTTTTT.

This clone was seen a single time. This sequence joins TRBV28 and TRBJ1-2; 8 nucleotides match TRBD1. Germline CDR1 and CDR2: MDHEN and SYDVKM. Trimming cost V 1 base and J 6 bases; bases outside gene matches: 4. CDR3 length: 14 amino acids. The CDR3 loop is CASSLSADRDGYTF. DNA for the CDR3: TGTGCCAGCAGTTTATCAGCGGACAGGGATGGCTACACCTTC.

The gene calls are TRBV7-2 and TRBJ2-3; 10 bases line up with TRBD2. Losses at the gene ends were 6 bases for V and 14 bases for J; bases not matched to a gene: 8. Germline V gene sequence: CDR1 SGHTA, CDR2 FQGNSA. CDR3 length equals 12 residues. For the CDR3, the DNA is TGTGCCAGCAGGTTACTAGCGGGAAGTTTGTATTTT. Protein sequence: CASRLLAGSLYF.

The rearrangement links TRBV6-5 to TRBJ1-1; D remains unclear. This CDR3 contains 11 residues. In germline, CDR1 is MNHEY, CDR2 SVGAGI. Trimming cost V 7 bases and J 1 base, with 4 bases left between them. CDR3 protein: CASIGNTEAFF. CDR3 in DNA: TGTGCCAGCATCGGGAACACTGAAGCTTTCTTT.